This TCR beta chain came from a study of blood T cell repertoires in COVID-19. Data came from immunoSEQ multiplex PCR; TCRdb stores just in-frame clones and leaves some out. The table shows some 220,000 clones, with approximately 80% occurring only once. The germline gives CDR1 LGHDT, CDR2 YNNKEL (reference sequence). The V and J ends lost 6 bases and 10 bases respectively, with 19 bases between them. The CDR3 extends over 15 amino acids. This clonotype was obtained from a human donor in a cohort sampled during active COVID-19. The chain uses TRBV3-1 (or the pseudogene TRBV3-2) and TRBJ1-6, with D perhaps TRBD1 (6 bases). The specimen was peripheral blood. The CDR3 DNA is TGTGCCAGCAGGAGACGAGTACAGGGTAGCTCACCCCTCCACTTT. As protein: CASRRRVQGSSPLHF.